The clone carrying this T cell receptor beta chain was found a few times. These data are taken from a study of T cells in Graves' hyperthyroidism and ophthalmopathy. The CDR3 is 13 amino acids. Trimming took 5 bases from V and 9 from J, leaving 16 bases between them. There were TCR beta CDR3 regions amplified from RNA transcripts. Primed by the HTBI set, a first-round RT-PCR was run on the TCR CDR3. TCRdb processed the multiplex PCR reads anew with MiXCR; each CDR3 protein has one entry. Here the sample spans roughly 300,000 distinct CDR3 sequences, around a quarter being singletons. This clonotype originated in a man aged 40-55 years with Graves' hyperthyroidism that later progressed to Graves' ophthalmopathy. The V and J genes are TRBV12-3 or TRBV12-4 and TRBJ1-1; D may be TRBD1 (5 bases). Sequencing was carried out using blood. For the CDR3, the DNA is TGTGCCAGCAGTCCACAGGTCCACGGACAAGCTTTCTTT. Its translation: CASSPQVHGQAFF.